Below, one T cell receptor beta chain is given with its context. Sequencing used immunoSEQ multiplex PCR; TCRdb keeps in-frame clones, though not all of them. The table shows roughly 63,000 clones, with approximately 88% occurring only once. CDR1 is SGHNT and CDR2 is YYREEE in the germline V gene (reference sequence). This CDR3 contains 15 residues. The trim removed 0 bases at V and 2 bases at J, leaving 3 bases unmatched. This sample is drawn from a study of blood T cell repertoires in COVID-19. Sequencing was performed on peripheral blood. This clonotype was obtained from a human donor in a cohort sampled during active COVID-19. V usage is TRBV5-4 and J usage is TRBJ2-3; 7 nucleotides match TRBD1. CDR3 residues: CASSLAQGNTDTQYF. CDR3 DNA sequence: TGTGCCAGCAGCTTGGCACAGGGGAACACAGATACGCAGTATTTT.